These T cell receptor beta chains were read from a single sample in a study of T cells after yellow fever vaccination. TCRdb re-derived calls from the 5' RACE reads in MiXCR, one entry per CDR3 protein. The repertoire consists of 300,000 or so distinct CDR3 sequences, with roughly 7.5% occurring once and the leading ten covering about 16%. The source was PBMCs, collected approximately 47 days after the first yellow fever vaccination. These receptors all stem from a man younger than 30 who received the YFV17D yellow fever vaccine. Each CDR3 is given with its conserved first and last residue. The order of the fields is V gene, D gene, J gene, clone size, CDR3 protein, CDR3 DNA. A D gene is named only where the DNA matches it firmly. Clone size appears in some rows only: once, few, many, or a class for an expanded clone.

>TRBV7-3|-|TRBJ2-6|-
CASSFTGPISGANVLTF
TGTGCCAGCAGCTTCACAGGGCCAATCTCTGGGGCCAACGTCCTGACTTTC
>TRBV7-9|TRBD1|TRBJ2-7|many
CASTLLLGQGSYEQYF
TGTGCCAGCACGCTCCTTTTGGGACAGGGAAGCTACGAGCAGTACTTC
>TRBV5-1|-|TRBJ1-4|-
CASSLEYQSDEKLFF
TGCGCCAGCAGCTTGGAATACCAATCTGATGAAAAACTGTTTTTT
>TRBV7-2|TRBD1|TRBJ2-2|many
CASSSTGGTGELFF
TGTGCCAGCAGCTCGACAGGGGGGACCGGGGAGCTGTTTTTT
>TRBV20-1|-|TRBJ2-7|few
CSAHRDPLAIEQYF
TGCAGTGCCCACCGGGACCCTCTCGCGATCGAGCAGTACTTC
>TRBV5-1|TRBD2|TRBJ2-3|-
CASSSVREGTTTDTQYF
TGCGCCAGCAGCTCGGTGCGGGAGGGGACCACCACAGATACGCAGTATTTT
>TRBV29-1|-|TRBJ2-5|many
CSVVRTEHQETQYF
TGCAGCGTTGTGCGGACGGAACACCAAGAGACCCAGTACTTC
>TRBV11-2|-|TRBJ2-7|-
CASSSQEEYYEQYF
TGTGCCAGCAGCTCCCAGGAGGAATACTACGAGCAGTACTTC
>TRBV29-1|-|TRBJ2-3|-
CSVDGQDRDPYTQYF
TGCAGCGTTGATGGTCAGGACAGAGACCCCTATACGCAGTATTTT
>TRBV5-1|-|TRBJ1-1|few
CASSPVVVGGGNTEAFF
TGCGCCAGCAGCCCTGTGGTCGTGGGGGGAGGGAACACTGAAGCTTTCTTT
>TRBV7-6|TRBD1|TRBJ1-4|few
CASSLRTGPNEKLFF
TGTGCCAGCAGCCTCAGGACAGGACCTAATGAAAAACTGTTTTTT
>TRBV7-2|TRBD1|TRBJ2-5|-
CASNNRDRGQETQYF
TGTGCCAGCAACAACCGGGACAGGGGCCAAGAGACCCAGTACTTC
>TRBV18|-|TRBJ1-4|-
CASSRWGTANEKLFF
TGTGCCAGCTCACGGTGGGGAACCGCTAATGAAAAACTGTTTTTT
>TRBV7-3|-|TRBJ2-2|-
CASSTQGLGTGELFF
TGTGCCAGCAGCACTCAGGGTCTCGGCACCGGGGAGCTGTTTTTT
>TRBV7-2|-|TRBJ2-1|-
CASTPQLGEQFF
TGTGCCAGCACCCCCCAGTTGGGGGAGCAGTTCTTC
>TRBV6-1|-|TRBJ2-3|few
CASGPLDLVDTQYF
TGTGCCAGCGGGCCGCTGGACTTGGTGGATACGCAGTATTTT
>TRBV12-3/TRBV12-4|-|TRBJ1-5|few
CASTRGPSGRQPQHF
TGTGCCAGCACCCGCGGTCCGTCGGGCCGGCAGCCCCAGCATTTT
>TRBV4-2|-|TRBJ2-4|few
CASSQDRGAKNIQYF
TGTGCCAGCAGCCAAGATCGGGGGGCCAAAAACATTCAGTACTTC
>TRBV5-1|-|TRBJ2-1|few
CASSLGTKYNEQFF
TGCGCCAGCAGCTTGGGGACAAAATACAATGAGCAGTTCTTC
>TRBV27|-|TRBJ2-3|few
CASSLSMGGLTDTQYF
TGTGCCAGCAGTTTATCGATGGGGGGACTCACAGATACGCAGTATTTT
>TRBV5-1|TRBD2|TRBJ2-1|few
CASSRLAGGREQFF
TGCGCCAGCAGCAGGCTAGCGGGGGGGCGCGAGCAGTTCTTC
>TRBV3-1|-|TRBJ2-1|-
CASRHRAGEQFF
TGTGCCAGCCGACATCGTGCAGGTGAGCAGTTCTTC
>TRBV4-1|-|TRBJ1-4|many
CASSLGGAEKLFF
TGCGCCAGCAGCCTGGGGGGAGCGGAAAAACTGTTTTTT
>TRBV27|TRBD2|TRBJ2-5|-
CASSFRGTSGVQTQYF
TGTGCCAGCAGTTTCCGCGGGACTAGCGGAGTACAGACCCAGTACTTC
>TRBV6-1|-|TRBJ1-2|-
CASSEARALRKDYGYTF
TGTGCCAGCAGTGAAGCCCGGGCCCTAAGAAAGGACTATGGCTACACCTTC
>TRBV3-1|-|TRBJ2-7|-
CASSQLRRGEQYF
TGTGCCAGCAGCCAATTGCGAAGAGGCGAGCAGTACTTC
>TRBV7-2|TRBD1|TRBJ1-5|-
CASSLDRGYNQPQHF
TGTGCCAGCAGCTTGGACAGGGGGTACAATCAGCCCCAGCATTTT
>TRBV6-2/TRBV6-3|-|TRBJ2-3|-
CASSWVWRGATDTQYF
TGTGCCAGCAGTTGGGTCTGGCGCGGCGCTACAGATACGCAGTATTTT
>TRBV7-9|-|TRBJ2-2|few
CASSDGELFF
TGTGCCAGCAGTGACGGGGAGCTGTTTTTT
>TRBV5-1|TRBD2|TRBJ2-3|many
CASSGSGAYDTQYF
TGCGCCAGCAGCGGCAGCGGGGCCTATGATACGCAGTATTTT
>TRBV6-1|-|TRBJ1-2|few
CASSDHYGYTF
TGTGCCAGCAGTGACCACTATGGCTACACCTTC
>TRBV6-5|TRBD2|TRBJ2-2|many
CASSSLAGAGELFF
TGTGCCAGCAGTTCTCTAGCGGGGGCTGGGGAGCTGTTTTTT
>TRBV11-1|-|TRBJ2-3|few
CASSPGGRSTDTQYF
TGTGCCAGCAGCCCAGGAGGGCGTAGCACAGATACGCAGTATTTT
>TRBV5-1|TRBD1|TRBJ1-2|-
CASGTGGQLHGYTF
TGCGCCAGCGGGACAGGGGGCCAATTGCATGGCTACACCTTC
>TRBV11-1|TRBD1|TRBJ2-7|few
CASSSWDRGLYEQYF
TGTGCCAGCAGCTCCTGGGACAGGGGGCTTTACGAGCAGTACTTC
>TRBV9|-|TRBJ2-3|-
CASSVSPGGLASTDTQYF
TGTGCCAGCAGCGTGAGCCCCGGGGGGCTTGCCTCCACAGATACGCAGTATTTT
>TRBV7-2|-|TRBJ1-1|few
CASSLGGRGTFSEAFF
TGTGCCAGCAGCTTAGGGGGGCGGGGAACCTTTTCTGAAGCTTTCTTT
>TRBV20-1|-|TRBJ2-3|-
CSARDLEDTQYF
TGCAGTGCTAGAGATTTGGAAGATACGCAGTATTTT
>TRBV6-6|-|TRBJ1-1|-
CASSYQGHTEAFF
TGTGCCAGCAGTTACCAGGGGCACACTGAAGCTTTCTTT
>TRBV2|TRBD1|TRBJ2-1|-
CASSDADREYPYNEQFF
TGTGCCAGCAGCGATGCGGACAGGGAGTATCCCTACAATGAGCAGTTCTTC
>TRBV12-3/TRBV12-4|-|TRBJ1-2|few
CASSLQLQGYGYTF
TGTGCCAGCAGTTTACAGCTTCAGGGCTATGGCTACACCTTC
>TRBV14|-|TRBJ2-3|many
CASSQEEATQYF
TGTGCCAGCAGCCAAGAGGAGGCTACGCAGTATTTT
>TRBV7-3|TRBD2|TRBJ2-1|many
CASSPYSGVSYNEQFF
TGTGCCAGCAGCCCATATAGCGGGGTGTCCTACAATGAGCAGTTCTTC
>TRBV10-3|-|TRBJ2-2|-
CATNGGRIQLSNTGELFF
TGTGCCACCAATGGGGGGCGGATTCAACTCTCGAACACCGGGGAGCTGTTTTTT
>TRBV6-5|-|TRBJ2-1|few
CASSYGDHEQFF
TGTGCCAGCAGTTACGGGGACCATGAGCAGTTCTTC